What follows is one T cell receptor (beta chain) and its context. Its antigen remains unidentified. At one end, the junction sequence differs from germline, possibly due to a read error. Sample treatment: 10-day PBMC culture with coronavirus spike peptide pools or control peptides (ViraFEST assay). With the Oncomine TCR Beta short-read assay, DNA from cultured CD4+ T cells was sequenced. TCRdb reanalysed the PCR reads using MiXCR and keeps one entry per CDR3 protein. The sample lists roughly 13,000 distinct CDR3 sequences, about three fifths occurring once. The CDR3 runs to 11 residues. Germline lookup yields CDR1 DFQATT and CDR2 SNEGSKA (reference sequence). This entry is derived from a study of vaccination and CD4 T cells after COVID-19. On the study more broadly: Blood was drawn a median around 73 days post second dose, range 14 to 241. Every culture used as a control got a CEFX pool, an HIV-1 Nef pool, or no peptide. The stimulus for the cells was overlapping spike peptides derived from SARS-CoV-2, HCoV-NL63, HCoV-OC43 and HCoV-229E. Overall study findings and caveats: Analysis covered relatively few convalescent patients and lacked any early post-infection timepoints.

The specimen was CD4+ T cells from blood, cultured in vitro. The sequence derives from a human donor who had recovered from COVID-19. The chain links TRBV20-1 to TRBJ2-1; D possibly corresponds to TRBD2 (6 bases). CDR3 loop: CRASEYNEQFF. As DNA, the CDR3 is TGCAGGGCTAGCGAATACAATGAGCAGTTCTTC.